Each of the 22 T cell receptor beta chains below was sequenced from the same sample in a study of T cell changes during pregnancy in multiple sclerosis. Data came from immunoSEQ multiplex PCR; TCRdb stores just in-frame clones and leaves some out. The sample records 90,000 or so clones, 92% being singletons. The sample here was peripheral blood, taken in the first trimester of pregnancy. Receptors originate from a female donor with multiple sclerosis, enrolled in a pregnancy study.

The V gene is TRBV6-1, the J gene TRBJ1-5; weak D call: TRBD1 (5 bases). V was pared by 7 bases and J by 4 bases, with 14 bases between. Germline values: CDR1 MNHNS, CDR2 SASEGT. CDR3 length: 14 amino acids. CDR3 DNA sequence: TGTGCCAGCACAATACTCGGGGGGAATCAGCCCCAGCATTTT. This translates into CASTILGGNQPQHF.

This clone was counted a few times. The V call is TRBV9, the J call TRBJ2-2; weak D call: TRBD2 (5 bases). This CDR3 region has 15 residues. Germline V gene sequence: CDR1 SGDLS, CDR2 YYNGEE. The V end lost 6 bases, the J end lost 3 bases, and 15 bases lay between the germline ends. This CDR3 is CASMRLPEHTGELFF. CDR3 bases: TGTGCCAGCATGAGACTACCGGAACACACCGGGGAGCTGTTTTTT.

The rearrangement joins TRBV7-6 to TRBJ2-7; no reliable D call. Germline V lookup: CDR1 SGHVS, CDR2 FNYEAQ. The CDR3 has 14 residues. Trimming stripped 1 base from V and 0 bases from J, with 7 bases between. CDR3 in DNA: TGTGCCAGCAGCTTAGGCCCTAACTCCTACGAGCAGTACTTC. This gives the protein CASSLGPNSYEQYF.

The gene calls are TRBV7-6 and TRBJ1-2; weak D call: TRBD1 (5 bases). Trimming pared 5 bases from V and 7 bases from J, leaving 14 bases between. From germline, CDR1 is SGHVS and CDR2 FNYEAQ. The CDR3 totals 13 residues. In DNA form, the CDR3 reads TGTGCCAGCAGCCCTCAGGGTCCTGGTGGCTACACCTTC. Amino acids: CASSPQGPGGYTF.

The rearrangement links TRBV5-1 to TRBJ2-7, with 10 bases identical to TRBD2. This CDR3 is built from 15 residues. Germline V gives CDR1 SGHRS, CDR2 YFSETQ. J lost 2 bases, V lost 2 bases, and 4 bases had no gene match. In DNA form, the CDR3 reads TGCGCCAGCAGCTTAGGGACTAGCGATACCTACGAGCAGTACTTC. This codes for CASSLGTSDTYEQYF.

This clone was picked up a small number of times. Other DNA sequences of this sample code for an identical CDR3. The rearrangement links TRBV5-1 to TRBJ1-2, with 10 bases that match TRBD1. The CDR3 extends over 15 amino acids. Germline-derived CDR1 and CDR2 are SGHRS and YFSETQ. V shed 4 bases, J shed 3 bases, and the junction held 6 bases outside the gene matches. The CDR3 is CASSPEGQGYYGYTF. DNA of the CDR3: TGCGCCAGCAGCCCCGAGGGACAGGGGTACTATGGCTACACCTTC.

The chain combines TRBV7-8 with TRBJ2-7, with 9 bases fitting TRBD2. Trimming removed 1 base from V and 4 bases from J; junction bases left unmatched: 2. CDR3 length: 14 residues. The germline CDR1 and CDR2 sequences are SGHVS and FQNEAQ. This CDR3 reads CASSLVTSGYEQYF. The CDR3 DNA reads as TGTGCCAGCAGCTTAGTGACTAGCGGTTACGAGCAGTACTTC.

J is TRBJ2-1 and V is TRBV19; 8 nucleotides line up with TRBD1. The CDR3 has 15 amino acids. Germline V gene lookup returns CDR1 LNHDA and CDR2 SQIVND (reference sequence). Trimming removed 3 bases from V and 7 bases from J; junction bases left unmatched: 8. The CDR3 loop reads CASSIPRTGNNEQFF. CDR3 DNA sequence: TGTGCCAGTAGTATCCCCCGGACAGGGAATAATGAGCAGTTCTTC.

The chain employs TRBV2 and TRBJ2-3, with D maybe TRBD1 (6 bases). CDR1 is SNHLY and CDR2 is FYNNEI in the germline V gene. The germline V and J ends were trimmed by 8 bases and 6 bases, with 12 bases remaining between them. The CDR3 has 12 residues. Here the CDR3 reads CASGSQGDTQYF. The CDR3 DNA follows: TGTGCCAGCGGAAGTCAGGGGGATACGCAGTATTTT. Complete variable domain (other parts from reference TRBV2 and TRBJ2-3): EPEVTQTPSHQVTQMGQEVILRCVPISNHLYFYWYRQILGQKVEFLVSFYNNEISEKSEIFDDQFSVERPDGSNFTLKIRSTKLEDSAMYFCASGSQGDTQYFGPGTRLTVL.

This chain joins TRBV10-2 and TRBJ1-2; no definite D call. The CDR3 has 13 amino acids. V lost 4 bases, J lost 2 bases, and 8 bases lay in between. Germline V CDR1 and CDR2: WSHSY, SAAADI. This chain's CDR3 is CASSAGGNYGYTF. In DNA form, the CDR3 reads TGCGCCAGCAGTGCGGGCGGGAACTATGGCTACACCTTC.

This clone has just one count. This chain connects TRBV2 to TRBJ1-4; tentatively, D is TRBD1 (5 bases). This CDR3 comprises 14 residues. CDR1 and CDR2 (germline): SNHLY, FYNNEI. V lost 6 bases and J 0 bases, leaving 8 bases between the germline ends. This CDR3 reads CASRDSATNEKLFF. CDR3 nucleotide sequence: TGTGCCAGCAGAGACAGCGCAACTAATGAAAAACTGTTTTTT.

The rearrangement uses TRBV6-5 and TRBJ1-2, with D possibly matching TRBD1 (5 bases). V lost 2 bases, J lost 4 bases, and 11 bases lay in between. Germline CDR1 and CDR2: MNHEY and SVGAGI. There are 14 residues in the CDR3. The DNA of the CDR3 is TGTGCCAGCAGTTACAGTTCGGGGGTCTATGGCTACACCTTC. It translates to CASSYSSGVYGYTF.

This clone was recorded only once. This chain connects TRBV9 to TRBJ2-2, with 9 bases aligning to TRBD2. Germline CDR1 SGDLS, CDR2 YYNGEE. The J segment lost 0 bases and the V segment lost 1 base, leaving 7 bases of the junction unmatched. CDR3 length: 18 amino acids. The CDR3 DNA sequence: TGTGCCAGCAGCGTATATGGGCGGGAGGGCCCGAACACCGGGGAGCTGTTTTTT. Translating it yields CASSVYGREGPNTGELFF.

The chain employs TRBV18 and TRBJ1-1; D is unresolved. Germline lookup yields CDR1 KGHSH and CDR2 LQKENI. This CDR3 has 16 residues. Trimming took off 6 bases at V and 0 bases at J, with 17 bases between the two ends. The CDR3 coding sequence is TGTGCCAGCTCCGGGAGTCCAGGCACCATGAACACTGAAGCTTTCTTT. Its translation: CASSGSPGTMNTEAFF.

The chain recombines TRBV20-1 with TRBJ1-1; no clear D. The V end was cut by 1 base, the J end by 3 bases, with 3 bases between. Germline V gene lookup returns CDR1 DFQATT and CDR2 SNEGSKA (reference sequence). The CDR3 consists of 11 residues. The CDR3 nucleotides are TGCAGTGCTAGAGGCGACACTGAAGCTTTCTTT. Residues: CSARGDTEAFF.

This clone was seen just once. The V and J genes are TRBV11-2 and TRBJ1-1, with D possibly matching TRBD1 (5 bases). V was trimmed by 3 bases and J by 0 bases, leaving 11 bases between them. CDR3 length equals 15 residues. The germline CDR1 and CDR2 sequences are SGHAT and FQNNGV. The CDR3 protein is CASSFFSGMNTEAFF. For the CDR3, the DNA is TGTGCCAGCAGCTTTTTTTCAGGGATGAACACTGAAGCTTTCTTT.

The chain joins TRBV29-1 to TRBJ2-1; 9 positions match TRBD2. V gave up 1 base and J gave up 3 bases; unmatched junction bases: 10. The CDR3 spans 17 residues. The germline gives CDR1 SQVTM, CDR2 ANQGSEA. DNA of the CDR3: TGCAGCGTTGAAGCGGGGATAGCGGGAGATATCTACAATGAGCAGTTCTTC. It specifies CSVEAGIAGDIYNEQFF.

This clone was seen a single time. The rearrangement joins TRBV10-1 to TRBJ2-7, with TRBD2 identical over 10 bases. This CDR3 has 15 residues. Germline values: CDR1 WNHNN, CDR2 SYGVQD (reference sequence). V trimming: 0 bases; J trimming: 6 bases; junction bases outside the gene matches: 5. CDR3 sequence (DNA): TGCGCCAGCAGTGAGTCGGCTAGCGGGAGCCGCGAGCAGTACTTC. Protein: CASSESASGSREQYF.

The genes are TRBV7-9 and TRBJ1-1, with D possibly TRBD1 on 6 matching bases. The CDR3 sequence is 15 residues long. Between the trimmed V and J ends, which lost 8 bases and 1 base, there was a span of 17 bases. Germline-derived CDR1 and CDR2 are SEHNR and FQNEAQ (reference sequence). CDR3 region: CASRNAQGTNTEAFF. CDR3 nucleotide sequence: TGTGCCAGCCGAAACGCACAGGGAACGAACACTGAAGCTTTCTTT.

The chain is built from TRBV5-1 and TRBJ2-5; no reliable D call. V lost 1 base, J lost 2 bases, and 12 bases lay in between. Germline-derived CDR1 and CDR2 are SGHRS and YFSETQ. The CDR3 spans 15 residues. CDR3 region: CASSLSGPLQETQYF. The CDR3 DNA is TGCGCCAGCAGCTTGTCAGGCCCTCTACAAGAGACCCAGTACTTC.

The chain recombines TRBV5-4 with TRBJ2-7; 7 positions match TRBD1. V dropped 3 bases and J dropped 7; count of bases not matched to a gene: 13. Per germline, CDR1 SGHNT and CDR2 YYREEE (reference sequence). The CDR3 sequence is 15 residues long. The CDR3 loop reads CASSSTGTVPREQYF. CDR3 nucleotides: TGTGCCAGCAGCTCGACAGGGACAGTCCCTCGGGAGCAGTACTTC. The whole variable domain, remainder taken from reference TRBV5-4 and TRBJ2-7, is ETGVTQSPTHLIKTRGQQVTLRCSSQSGHNTVSWYQQALGQGPQFIFQYYREEENGRGNFPPRFSGLQFPNYSSELNVNALELDDSALYLCASSSTGTVPREQYFGPGTRLTVT.

The V call is TRBV13, the J call TRBJ2-1; TRBD2 is a possible D gene (6 bases). V lost 5 bases and J lost 4, with 12 bases in between. There are 14 residues in the CDR3. Germline-derived CDR1 and CDR2 are PRHDT and FYEKMQ (reference sequence). CDR3 DNA sequence: TGTGCCAGCAGCCCTGTAGCGGTTTACAATGAGCAGTTCTTC. The encoded protein is CASSPVAVYNEQFF.